This T cell receptor (beta chain) was obtained from a study of OX40 agonist ivuxolimab in advanced cancers. On the study more broadly: Patients were treated with intravenous ivuxolimab, dosed at 0.01 to 10 mg/kg and infused every 2 weeks. Study observations and caveats: With doses of 0.1-3.0 mg/kg, partial responders showed among the lowest clonal expansion.

Turning to this clone: Its antigen is undetermined.

CDR3 length: 15 amino acids. V gave up 3 bases and J gave up 3 bases; unmatched junction bases: 4. Per germline, CDR1 SGHDT and CDR2 YYEEEE. Clones were sequenced by immunoSEQ multiplex PCR, and TCRdb holds only the in-frame ones, with some missing. The repertoire has more than 15,000 clones, about 90% of them found once; the top ten carry around 25%. Patients were ineligible given autoimmune disease history or systemic immunosuppression. The receptor was derived from an adult with an advanced solid tumor such as melanoma, head and neck, liver or kidney cancer. This chain links TRBV5-6 with TRBJ2-3; 10 bases agree with TRBD2. The specimen was CD4+ or CD8+ T cells sorted from blood, collected in a trial of the OX40 agonist ivuxolimab. In nucleotides, the CDR3 is TGTGCCAGCAGCTCGGGACTAGCGTCTACAGATACGCAGTATTTT. Its translation: CASSSGLASTDTQYF.